The source of this TCR beta chain is a study of blood T cells in healthy people across ages. The study, taken as a whole, reports: Observed TCR beta diversity per million T cells went down as age went up. This fall followed a roughly linear course with age. CMV status of donors was unknown, possibly confounding expanded clonotype changes.

A second 7 to 11 cycle PCR used barcoded and J-beta primers. Sequencing recovered at least 2.5 million CDR3-containing paired-end reads from each sample. TCRdb reprocessed the 5' RACE reads via MiXCR and lists one record per CDR3 protein. Here the sample spans some 1.1 million distinct CDR3 sequences, roughly two fifths being singletons. Donation came from healthy Caucasian individuals in Russia who were aged 6 to 90. CDR1 and CDR2 from the germline V gene are ENHRY and SYGVKD. Trimming cost V 2 bases and J 4 bases; bases outside gene matches: 10. The CDR3 is 16 amino acids. In its sample, this clonotype was seen a few times. Its target is not known.

The clonotype originates from a man younger than 35 in good health. This sequence joins TRBV10-3 and TRBJ1-2; 7 bases map to TRBD1. The specimen sequenced was blood. CDR3 DNA: TGTGCCATCAGTGAGGATAAGACAGGGCCTATCTATGGCTACACCTTC. Amino acid sequence: CAISEDKTGPIYGYTF.